This TCR beta chain was observed in a study of lymphopenia after photon versus proton radiotherapy. The repertoire was sequenced with immunoSEQ multiplex PCR; TCRdb's copy has only in-frame clones and lacks some. The sample includes around 25,000 clones, around 85% of them seen just once. Study-level results: In patients who died, overall survival fell as post-nadir TCR diversity dropped more. Better survival with proton therapy was suggested as possible, not demonstrated.

Concerning this clone itself: What it binds is unknown.

Deletions cut 4 bases from V and 6 bases from J, with 19 bases between. CDR3 length: 16 residues. CDR1 and CDR2 from the germline V gene are MNHEY and SVGAGI. The input for sequencing was peripheral blood, taken from a patient treated with photon-based radiotherapy. The V call is TRBV6-5, the J call TRBJ1-5; D ambiguous. The TCR originated in a man aged 60-69 years with pancreatic cancer. The CDR3, as DNA: TGTGCCAGCAGTTTACAGTCACCTAGGATGGGTCAGCCCCAGCATTTT. Encoded protein: CASSLQSPRMGQPQHF.